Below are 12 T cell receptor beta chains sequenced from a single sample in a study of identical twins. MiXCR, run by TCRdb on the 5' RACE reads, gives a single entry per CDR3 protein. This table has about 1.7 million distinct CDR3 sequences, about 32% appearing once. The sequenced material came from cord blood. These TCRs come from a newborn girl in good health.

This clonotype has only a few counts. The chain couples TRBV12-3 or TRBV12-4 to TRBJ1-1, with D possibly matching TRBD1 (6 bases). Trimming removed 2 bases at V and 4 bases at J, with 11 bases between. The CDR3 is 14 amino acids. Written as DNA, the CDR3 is TGTGCCAGCAGTTTACCAGGACAGATCACTGAAGCTTTCTTT. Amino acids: CASSLPGQITEAFF.

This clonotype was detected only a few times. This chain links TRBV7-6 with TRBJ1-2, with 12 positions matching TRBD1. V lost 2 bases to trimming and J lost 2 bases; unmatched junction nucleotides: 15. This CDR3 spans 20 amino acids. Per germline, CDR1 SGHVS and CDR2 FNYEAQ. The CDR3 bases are TGTGCCAGCAGCTTACTCAGTACCTGGGGACAGGGGGCTGAGAACTATGGCTACACCTTC. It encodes CASSLLSTWGQGAENYGYTF. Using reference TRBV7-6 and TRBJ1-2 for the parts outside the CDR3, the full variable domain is GAGVSQSPRYKVTKRGQDVALRCDPISGHVSLYWYRQALGQGPEFLTYFNYEAQQDKSGLPNDRFSAERPEGSISTLTIQRTEQRDSAMYRCASSLLSTWGQGAENYGYTFGSGTRLTVV.

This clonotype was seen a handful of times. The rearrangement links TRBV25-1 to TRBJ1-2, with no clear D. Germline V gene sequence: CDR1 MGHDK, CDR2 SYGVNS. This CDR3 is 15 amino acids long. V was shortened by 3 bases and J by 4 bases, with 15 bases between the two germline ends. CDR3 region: CASSEAEPAAYGYTF. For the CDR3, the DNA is TGTGCCAGCAGTGAGGCGGAGCCCGCCGCCTATGGCTACACCTTC.

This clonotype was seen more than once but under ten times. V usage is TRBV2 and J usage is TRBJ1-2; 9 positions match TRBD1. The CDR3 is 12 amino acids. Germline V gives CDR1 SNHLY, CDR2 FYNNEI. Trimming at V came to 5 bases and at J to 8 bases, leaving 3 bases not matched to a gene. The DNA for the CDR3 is TGTGCCAGCAGTCGACAGGGGGAGGGCTACACCTTC. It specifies CASSRQGEGYTF. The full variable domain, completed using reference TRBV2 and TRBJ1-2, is EPEVTQTPSHQVTQMGQEVILRCVPISNHLYFYWYRQILGQKVEFLVSFYNNEISEKSEIFDDQFSVERPDGSNFTLKIRSTKLEDSAMYFCASSRQGEGYTFGSGTRLTVV.

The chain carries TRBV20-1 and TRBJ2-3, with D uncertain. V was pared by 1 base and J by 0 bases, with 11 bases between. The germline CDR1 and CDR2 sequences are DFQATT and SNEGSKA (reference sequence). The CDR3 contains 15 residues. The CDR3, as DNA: TGCAGTGCTAGAGGGTACGGGTCTAGCACAGATACGCAGTATTTT. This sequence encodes CSARGYGSSTDTQYF.

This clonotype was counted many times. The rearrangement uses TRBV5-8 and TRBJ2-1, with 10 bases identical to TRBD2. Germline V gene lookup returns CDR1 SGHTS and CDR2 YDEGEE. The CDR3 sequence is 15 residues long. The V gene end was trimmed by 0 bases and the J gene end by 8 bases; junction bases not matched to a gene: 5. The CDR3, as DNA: TGTGCCAGCAGCTTGGAGCTAGCGGGAGTGGATGAGCAGTTCTTC. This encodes CASSLELAGVDEQFF.

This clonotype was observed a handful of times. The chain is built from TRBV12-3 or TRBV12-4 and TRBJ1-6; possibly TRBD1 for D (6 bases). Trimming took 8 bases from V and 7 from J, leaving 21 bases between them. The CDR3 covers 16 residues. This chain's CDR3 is CASHKQGTVGNSPLHF. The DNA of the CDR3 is TGTGCCAGCCACAAACAGGGAACTGTCGGGAATTCACCCCTCCACTTT.

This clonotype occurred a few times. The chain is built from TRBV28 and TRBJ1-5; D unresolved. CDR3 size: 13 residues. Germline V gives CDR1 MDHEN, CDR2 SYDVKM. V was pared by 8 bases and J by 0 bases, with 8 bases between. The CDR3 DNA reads TGTGCCAGCTTGGGCCTTAGCAATCAGCCCCAGCATTTT. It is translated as CASLGLSNQPQHF.

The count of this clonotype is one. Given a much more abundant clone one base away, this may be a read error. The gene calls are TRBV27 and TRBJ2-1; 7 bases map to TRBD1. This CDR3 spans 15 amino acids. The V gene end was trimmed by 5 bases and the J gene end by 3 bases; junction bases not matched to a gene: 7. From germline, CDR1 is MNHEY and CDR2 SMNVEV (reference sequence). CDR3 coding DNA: TGTGCCAGCAGTCCCCGACAGGGTTACTACAATGAGCAGTTCTTC. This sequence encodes CASSPRQGYYNEQFF.

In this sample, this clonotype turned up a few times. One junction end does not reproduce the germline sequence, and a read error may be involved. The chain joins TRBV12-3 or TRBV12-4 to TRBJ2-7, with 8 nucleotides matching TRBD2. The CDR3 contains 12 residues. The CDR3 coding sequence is TGTGCCGGCAGTTTAGCGGGGTACGAGCAGTACTTC. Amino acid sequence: CAGSLAGYEQYF.

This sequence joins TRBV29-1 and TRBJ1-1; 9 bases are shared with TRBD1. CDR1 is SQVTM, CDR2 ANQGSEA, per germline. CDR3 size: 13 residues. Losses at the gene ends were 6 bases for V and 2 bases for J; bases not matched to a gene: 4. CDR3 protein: CSVSTGGNTEAFF. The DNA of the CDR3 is TGCAGCGTGTCGACAGGGGGAAACACTGAAGCTTTCTTT.

CDR3 region: CASSLWVRGGNEQFF. DNA of the CDR3: TGTGCCAGCAGTTTATGGGTGAGGGGGGGGAATGAGCAGTTCTTC. The rearrangement links TRBV12-3 or TRBV12-4 to TRBJ2-1; TRBD2 might be the D (7 bases). This CDR3 contains 15 residues. The V gene lost 2 bases and the J gene lost 7 bases, with 15 bases spanning the gap.